These 12 T cell receptor beta chains came from one sample sequenced in a study of cytomegalovirus exposure and HLA in healthy donors (dated by TCRdb to the late 2010s). Receptors were amplified or captured by the immunoSEQ multiplex PCR assay. The multiplex PCR relied on a mix of 60 forward primers for TCR Vbeta segments and 13 reverse primers for TCR Jbeta segments. In TCRdb, the immuneACCESS table is reduced to in-frame sequences with V and J assigned. These tables do not hold every clone; where another copy was compared, an unresolved V gene accounts for under half, and the others remain unexplained. This sample holds under 200,000 clones; 70% to 90% were observed only once. About 2.2% of the sample is taken by the ten largest. The sequenced material came from PBMCs. The receptor set was obtained from a woman aged 45-65 years in good health and CMV-seronegative.

The chain combines TRBV6-6 with TRBJ1-2; the D gene is possibly TRBD1 (5 bases). This CDR3 comprises 13 residues. V was clipped by 5 bases and J by 8 bases, with 15 bases between them. Germline CDR1 is MNHNY and CDR2 is SVGAGI (reference sequence). The CDR3: CASSPPQGLGYTF. CDR3 sequence (DNA): TGTGCCAGCAGTCCGCCTCAGGGTTTAGGCTACACCTTC.

This sequence joins TRBV25-1 and TRBJ1-1; a weak D match, TRBD1 (6 bases). V was shortened by 6 bases and J by 4 bases, with 12 bases between the two germline ends. Germline V gene data show CDR1 as MGHDK and CDR2 as SYGVNS. CDR3 size: 13 residues. This chain's CDR3 is CASRDTGSTEAFF. CDR3 DNA: TGTGCCAGCAGGGATACAGGGAGCACTGAAGCTTTCTTT.

The V and J genes are TRBV7-9 and TRBJ2-5; no firm D call. Near its end, the DNA agrees better with TRBJ2-7, so the J call may be wrong. Germline CDR1 and CDR2: SEHNR and FQNEAQ (reference sequence). The length of the CDR3 is 13 residues. CDR3 nucleotides: TGTGCCAGCAGCTTAATGGGTCGGGTCGAGCAGTACTTC. This gives the protein CASSLMGRVEQYF.

The CDR3 DNA sequence: TGTGCCAGCAGCCACAGGGCAGAGAAGCAAGAGACCCAGTACTTC. It yields the protein CASSHRAEKQETQYF. The genes are TRBV6-5 and TRBJ2-5; tentative D call: TRBD1 (6 bases). V was cut by 6 bases and J by 2 bases, with 16 bases left in between. The CDR3 is 15 residues long. Germline V gene data show CDR1 as MNHEY and CDR2 as SVGAGI.

The chain joins TRBV11-3 to TRBJ2-2; tentatively, D is TRBD2 (6 bases). Trimming pared 1 base from V and 1 base from J, leaving 7 bases between. CDR1 and CDR2 from the germline V gene are SGHNT and YENEEA. This CDR3 is 15 amino acids long. CDR3 nucleotides: TGTGCCAGCAGCTTAGTTAGCGGGAACACCGGGGAGCTGTTTTTT. This codes for CASSLVSGNTGELFF.

The rearrangement joins TRBV28 to TRBJ2-1, with 14 bases fitting TRBD2. CDR1 and CDR2 (germline): MDHEN, SYDVKM. This CDR3 comprises 18 residues. V dropped 1 base and J dropped 7; count of bases not matched to a gene: 9. For the CDR3, the DNA is TGTGCCAGCAGTTTATACCCGTCGGGACTAGCGGGGGTGAATGAGCAGTTCTTC. Protein sequence: CASSLYPSGLAGVNEQFF.

The rearrangement links TRBV18 to TRBJ1-3; D gene unclear. Trimming left V 1 base short and J 3 bases short, with 7 bases between. Germline assignment: CDR1 KGHSH and CDR2 LQKENI. CDR3 length: 14 amino acids. CDR3 coding DNA: TGTGCCAGCTCACCACAGGGAGATGGAAACACCATATATTTT. It codes for CASSPQGDGNTIYF. Complete variable domain (other parts from reference TRBV18 and TRBJ1-3): NAGVMQNPRHLVRRRGQEARLRCSPMKGHSHVYWYRQLPEEGLKFMVYLQKENIIDESGMPKERFSAEFPKEGPSILRIQQVVRGDSAAYFCASSPQGDGNTIYFGEGSWLTVV.

J is TRBJ1-5 and V is TRBV19; 7 bases align to TRBD1. Per germline, CDR1 LNHDA and CDR2 SQIVND (reference sequence). V was clipped by 4 bases and J by 2 bases; unmatched bases: 5. The CDR3 length is 15 residues. This CDR3 reads CASSKDRAGNQPQHF. CDR3 nucleotides: TGTGCCAGTAGTAAAGACAGGGCCGGCAATCAGCCCCAGCATTTT.

This clone was seen once. The CDR3 nucleotides are TGTGCCAGCGGGAGGGCGTCGAACTACGAGCAGTACTTC. This codes for CASGRASNYEQYF. V usage is TRBV6-6 and J usage is TRBJ2-7; 7 bases agree with TRBD2. V lost 8 bases and J lost 3; bases outside the gene matches: 7. Germline CDR1 reads MNHNY; CDR2 reads SVGAGI (reference sequence). This CDR3 is 13 amino acids long.

The V and J genes are TRBV7-9 and TRBJ2-1, with TRBD2 identical over 7 bases. Germline V gene data show CDR1 as SEHNR and CDR2 as FQNEAQ (reference sequence). V was clipped by 6 bases and J by 4 bases; unmatched bases: 12. The CDR3 consists of 16 residues. DNA for the CDR3: TGTGCCAGCAGGTCACGGAGCGGGATGGGGTACAATGAGCAGTTCTTC. This encodes CASRSRSGMGYNEQFF.

This clone has only one observation. Here the CDR3 DNA reads TGTGCCTGGAGTCCCACCGGTCAGCCCCAGCATTTT. This sequence encodes CAWSPTGQPQHF. The V call is TRBV30, the J call TRBJ1-5; no clear D gene. The CDR3 is 12 amino acids. The V and J ends lost 2 bases and 6 bases respectively, with 8 bases between them. In germline, CDR1 is GTSNPN, CDR2 SVGIG (reference sequence).

This clone appeared a single time. The chain employs TRBV7-9 and TRBJ1-3, with 11 positions matching TRBD1. V dropped 4 bases and J dropped 5; count of bases not matched to a gene: 4. The CDR3 consists of 15 residues. Germline V gives CDR1 SEHNR, CDR2 FQNEAQ (reference sequence). CDR3 nucleotides: TGTGCCAGCAGCTCGGGACAGGGGGGGCGAAACACCATATATTTT. Its translation: CASSSGQGGRNTIYF. Full variable domain (missing parts from reference TRBV7-9 and TRBJ1-3): DTGVSQNPRHKITKRGQNVTFRCDPISEHNRLYWYRQTLGQGPEFLTYFQNEAQLEKSRLLSDRFSAERPKGSFSTLEIQRTEQGDSAMYLCASSSGQGGRNTIYFGEGSWLTVV.